This T cell receptor (beta chain) comes out of a study of graft-versus-host responses after intestinal transplantation. Study-level points and caveats: The study found high graft-versus-host to host-versus-graft clonal ratios in allografts of patients with graft-donor T cell macrochimerism. Declining HvG levels early post-transplant were linked to peak circulating GvH clone levels.

Sequencing was performed with immunoSEQ multiplex PCR; in TCRdb, only in-frame clones are kept and a portion is missing. Of about 15,000 clones listed, roughly a third were seen once; the top ten hold under 4.5%. This clone was recorded a few times. CFSE-labeled responder cells (approximately 200,000) were plated with approximately 200,000 irradiated, violet-dye-labeled stimulator cells. CDR1 and CDR2 from the germline V gene are SNHLY and FYNNEI. V shed 5 bases and J shed 2 bases, with 15 bases lying between them. The length of the CDR3 is 15 residues. This receptor was identified in a human patient who received an intestinal transplant. The sequencing here drew on alloreactive CD4+ T cells from a mixed lymphocyte reaction culture, taken before intestinal transplant. The subset here: CFSE-low proliferating T cells sorted from roughly six-day pre-transplant mixed lymphocyte reaction (GvH or HvG direction). The V and J genes are TRBV2 and TRBJ2-5; D assignment may be TRBD1 or TRBD2 (5 bases each). This CDR3 is CASSQLRGEQETQYF. Written as DNA, the CDR3 is TGTGCCAGCAGTCAACTTCGAGGGGAACAAGAGACCCAGTACTTC.